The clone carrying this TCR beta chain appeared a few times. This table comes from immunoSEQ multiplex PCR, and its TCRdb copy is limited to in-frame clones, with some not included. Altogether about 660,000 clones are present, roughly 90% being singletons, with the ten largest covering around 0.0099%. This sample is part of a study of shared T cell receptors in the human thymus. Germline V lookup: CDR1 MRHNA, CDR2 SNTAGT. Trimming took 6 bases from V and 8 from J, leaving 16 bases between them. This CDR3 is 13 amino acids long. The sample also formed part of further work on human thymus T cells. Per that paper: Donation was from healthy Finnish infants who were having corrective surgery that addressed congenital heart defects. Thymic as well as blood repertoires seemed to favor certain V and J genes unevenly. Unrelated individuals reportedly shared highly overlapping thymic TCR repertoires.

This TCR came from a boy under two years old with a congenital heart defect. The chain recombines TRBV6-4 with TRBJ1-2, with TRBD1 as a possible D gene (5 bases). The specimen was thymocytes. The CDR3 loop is CASSLRQPGGYTF. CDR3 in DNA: TGTGCCAGCAGCCTACGACAGCCTGGAGGCTACACCTTC.